These 15 T cell receptor beta chains were sequenced from one sample in a study of human T cells and chemical hapten exposure. Time point of the sample: healthy volunteer bleed at 2 weeks. Sequencing started from total RNA isolated from unfractionated whole blood. Each CDR3 protein is one row after TCRdb ran MiXCR on the RACE reads. The data show more than 70,000 distinct CDR3 sequences, approximately 9% seen once. Sample: whole blood. The source of these receptors is a female donor in good health. Some clones in this sample may be carry-over from other donors' samples.

The rearrangement uses TRBV6-2 or TRBV6-3 and TRBJ2-1; D might be TRBD1 or TRBD2, each matching 5 bases. CDR1 and CDR2 (germline): MNHEY, SVGEGT. V gave up 6 bases and J gave up 15 bases, with 18 bases separating them. CDR3 length: 12 amino acids. DNA for the CDR3: TGTGCCAGCAGCGAACGTAGGGACCCCCCGTTCTTC. Amino acids: CASSERRDPPFF.

There are many counts of this clonotype. The chain couples TRBV29-1 to TRBJ1-1, with D maybe TRBD1 (6 bases). Per the germline V gene, CDR1 is SQVTM and CDR2 is ANQGSEA. Trimming stripped 7 bases from V and 4 bases from J, with 13 bases between. The CDR3 runs 12 residues. The CDR3 spells CSAQLGATEAFF. Here the CDR3 DNA reads TGCAGCGCCCAATTGGGGGCCACTGAAGCTTTCTTT.

This clonotype has at least ten counts. The chain employs TRBV6-1 and TRBJ2-7, with 8 bases lining up with TRBD1. The trim removed 5 bases at V and 3 bases at J, leaving 9 bases unmatched. The CDR3 is 15 amino acids. CDR1 and CDR2 (germline): MNHNS, SASEGT. CDR3 bases: TGTGCCAGCAGTACACCGGACAGGGAAGTCTACGAGCAGTACTTC. This translates into CASSTPDREVYEQYF.

The table lists this clonotype with a few counts. This chain joins TRBV4-1 and TRBJ2-6; possible D gene TRBD1, 5 bases. CDR1 MGHRA and CDR2 YSYEKL come from the germline V gene. V lost 4 bases to trimming and J lost 2 bases, with 12 bases between them. This CDR3 region has 16 residues. CDR3 in DNA: TGCGCCAGCAGCCTTTCAACAGGAACTGGGGCCAACGTCCTGACTTTC. Translating gives CASSLSTGTGANVLTF.

In its sample, this clonotype was seen a few times. V usage is TRBV29-1 and J usage is TRBJ2-3; D possibly uses TRBD1 or TRBD2 (5 bases each). The CDR3 totals 12 residues. Germline V CDR1 and CDR2: SQVTM, ANQGSEA. V lost 4 bases and J 0 bases, leaving 5 bases between the germline ends. The CDR3 sequence is CSVGDSTDTQYF. DNA for the CDR3: TGCAGCGTTGGGGACAGCACAGATACGCAGTATTTT.

This sequence joins TRBV6-6 and TRBJ2-3, with D tentatively TRBD1 or TRBD2 (5 bases each). Germline-derived CDR1 and CDR2 are MNHNY and SVGAGI (reference sequence). Trimming pared 7 bases from V and 6 bases from J, leaving 14 bases between. The CDR3 spans 13 residues. CDR3 in amino acids: CASTGTPRDTQYF. For the CDR3, the DNA is TGTGCCAGCACCGGGACCCCGCGGGATACGCAGTATTTT.

Here the CDR3 reads CASSLSTGGKETQYF. The CDR3 region has the DNA TGTGCCAGCAGTTTATCTACAGGGGGCAAAGAGACCCAGTACTTC. This rearrangement joins TRBV28 to TRBJ2-5; 9 bases match TRBD1. Looked up from germline, CDR1 is MDHEN and CDR2 is SYDVKM. The CDR3 length is 15 residues. The V and J ends lost 1 base and 3 bases, in that order; junction bases with no gene match: 3.

This clonotype was seen many times. The chain couples TRBV5-4 to TRBJ1-1, with 7 bases fitting TRBD1. The junction had 8 bases not matched to a gene; V was cut back by 1 base and J by 11 bases. This CDR3 is 13 amino acids long. The germline V gene has CDR1 SGHNT and CDR2 YYREEE (reference sequence). The chain's CDR3 is CASSLNRGGYAFF. The CDR3 DNA follows: TGTGCCAGCAGCTTGAACAGGGGAGGGTATGCTTTCTTT.

V is TRBV20-1 and J is TRBJ1-1; D may be TRBD1 (5 bases). The CDR3 runs to 12 residues. Trimming shortened V by 6 bases and J by 1 base, and 9 bases separated the two germline ends. Germline V gene lookup returns CDR1 DFQATT and CDR2 SNEGSKA (reference sequence). The CDR3 coding sequence is TGCAGTGCCCCACAGGCGAACACTGAAGCTTTCTTT. This codes for CSAPQANTEAFF.

In its sample, this clonotype was seen a few times. The chain is built from TRBV7-2 and TRBJ2-5; 7 bases line up with TRBD1. Germline V CDR1 and CDR2: SGHTA, FQGNSA. J lost 3 bases, V lost 5 bases, and 3 bases had no gene match. This CDR3 is built from 13 residues. The CDR3 sequence is CASSRGQKETQYF. CDR3 in DNA: TGTGCCAGCAGCAGGGGACAGAAAGAGACCCAGTACTTC.

This clonotype has at least ten counts. The chain is built from TRBV6-2 or TRBV6-3 and TRBJ1-5, with D unresolved. The length of the CDR3 is 13 residues. Trimming stripped 2 bases from V and 1 base from J, with 3 bases between. CDR1 and CDR2 (germline): MNHEY, SVGEGT. DNA of the CDR3: TGTGCCAGCAGTTACGGGAGCAATCAGCCCCAGCATTTT. Protein product: CASSYGSNQPQHF.

Concerning this clonotype itself: A read error is possible here, since a much larger clone lies one base away. This chain uses TRBV7-2 with TRBJ2-7; D is ambiguous. This CDR3 is built from 15 residues. Germline V gene lookup returns CDR1 SGHTA and CDR2 FQGNSA. This CDR3 reads CACSTVGPTGYEQYF. The CDR3 nucleotides read TGTGCCTGCAGCACCGTAGGGCCCACCGGCTACGAGCAGTACTTC.

In this sample, this clonotype turned up many times. This chain uses TRBV29-1 with TRBJ2-7, with D possibly being TRBD1 or TRBD2 (5 bases each). The CDR3 is 16 residues long. CDR1 and CDR2 (germline): SQVTM, ANQGSEA. V lost 1 base and J lost 7, with 23 bases in between. The CDR3: CSVEVSPEGPPEEQYF. The CDR3 bases are TGCAGCGTTGAAGTCTCACCTGAGGGGCCTCCTGAAGAGCAGTACTTC.

Ten or more counts support this clonotype. The V gene is TRBV28, the J gene TRBJ2-7; TRBD1 or TRBD2 may be the D gene (6 bases each). CDR1 is MDHEN, CDR2 SYDVKM, per germline. V shed 7 bases and J shed 5 bases, with 12 bases lying between them. The CDR3 consists of 12 residues. CDR3 nucleotide sequence: TGTGCCAGCACACTCGGGGGCCACGAGCAGTACTTC. It yields the protein CASTLGGHEQYF.

There are many counts of this clonotype. This chain uses TRBV6-2 or TRBV6-3 with TRBJ1-5; possibly TRBD1 for D (5 bases). CDR1 and CDR2 from the germline V gene are MNHEY and SVGEGT. V shed 4 bases and J shed 2 bases, with 12 bases lying between them. The CDR3 has 15 residues. CDR3 in amino acids: CASSSRGGGNQPQHF. CDR3 nucleotide sequence: TGTGCCAGCAGTTCACGGGGCGGCGGCAATCAGCCCCAGCATTTT.